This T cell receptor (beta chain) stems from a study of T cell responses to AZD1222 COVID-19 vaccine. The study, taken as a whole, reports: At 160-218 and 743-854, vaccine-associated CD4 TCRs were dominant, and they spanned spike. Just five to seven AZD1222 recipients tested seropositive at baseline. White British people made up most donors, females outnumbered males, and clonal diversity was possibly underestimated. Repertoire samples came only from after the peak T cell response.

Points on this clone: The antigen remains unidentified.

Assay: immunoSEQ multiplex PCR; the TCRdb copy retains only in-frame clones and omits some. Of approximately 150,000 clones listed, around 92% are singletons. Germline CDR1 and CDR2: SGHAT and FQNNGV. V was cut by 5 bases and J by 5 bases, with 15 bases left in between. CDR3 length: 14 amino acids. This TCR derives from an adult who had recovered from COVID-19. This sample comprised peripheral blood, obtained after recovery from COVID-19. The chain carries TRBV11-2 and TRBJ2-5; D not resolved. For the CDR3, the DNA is TGTGCCAGCAGCCACCCCGGTCGAGTGGAGACCCAGTACTTC. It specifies CASSHPGRVETQYF.